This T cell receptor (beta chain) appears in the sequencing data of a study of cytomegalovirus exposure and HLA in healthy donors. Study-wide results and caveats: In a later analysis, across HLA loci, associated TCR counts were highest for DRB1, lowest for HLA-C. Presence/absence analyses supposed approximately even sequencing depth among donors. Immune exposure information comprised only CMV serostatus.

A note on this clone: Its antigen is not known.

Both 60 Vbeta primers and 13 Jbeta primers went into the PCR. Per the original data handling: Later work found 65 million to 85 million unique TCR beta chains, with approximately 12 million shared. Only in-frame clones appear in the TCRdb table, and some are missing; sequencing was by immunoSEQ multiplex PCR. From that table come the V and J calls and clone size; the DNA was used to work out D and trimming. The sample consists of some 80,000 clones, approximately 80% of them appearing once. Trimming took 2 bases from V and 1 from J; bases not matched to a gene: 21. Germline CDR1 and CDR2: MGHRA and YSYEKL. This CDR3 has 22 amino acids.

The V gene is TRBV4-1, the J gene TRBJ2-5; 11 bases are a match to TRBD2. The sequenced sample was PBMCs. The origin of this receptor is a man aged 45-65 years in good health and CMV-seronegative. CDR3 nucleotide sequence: TGCGCCAGCAGCCAACAGAGGCTCCCCGGGGCTAGCGGGGGGCCATCCCAAGAGACCCAGTACTTC. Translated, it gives CASSQQRLPGASGGPSQETQYF.